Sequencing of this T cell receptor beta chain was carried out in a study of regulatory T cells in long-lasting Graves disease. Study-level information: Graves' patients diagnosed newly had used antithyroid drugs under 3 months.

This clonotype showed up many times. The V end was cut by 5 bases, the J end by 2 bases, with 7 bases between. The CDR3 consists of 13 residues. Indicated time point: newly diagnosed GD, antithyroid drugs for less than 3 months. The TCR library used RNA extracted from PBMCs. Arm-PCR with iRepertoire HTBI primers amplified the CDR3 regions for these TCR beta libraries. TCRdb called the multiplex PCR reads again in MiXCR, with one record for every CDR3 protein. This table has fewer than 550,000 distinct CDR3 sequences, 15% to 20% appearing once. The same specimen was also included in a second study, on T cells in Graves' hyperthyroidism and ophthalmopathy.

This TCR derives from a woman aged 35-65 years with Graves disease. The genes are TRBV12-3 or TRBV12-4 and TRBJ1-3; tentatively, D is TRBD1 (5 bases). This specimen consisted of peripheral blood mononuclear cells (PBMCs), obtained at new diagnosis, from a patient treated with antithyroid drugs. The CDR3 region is CASSEGTGNTIYF. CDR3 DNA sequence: TGTGCCAGCAGTGAGGGGACTGGAAACACCATATATTTT.